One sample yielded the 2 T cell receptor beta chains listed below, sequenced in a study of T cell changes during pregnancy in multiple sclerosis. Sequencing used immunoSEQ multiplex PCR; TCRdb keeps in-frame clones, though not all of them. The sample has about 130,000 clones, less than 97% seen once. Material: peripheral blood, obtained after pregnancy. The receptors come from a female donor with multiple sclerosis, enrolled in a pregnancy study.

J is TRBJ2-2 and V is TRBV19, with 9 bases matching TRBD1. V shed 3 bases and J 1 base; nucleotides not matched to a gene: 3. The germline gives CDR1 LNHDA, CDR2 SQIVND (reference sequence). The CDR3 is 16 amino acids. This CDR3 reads CASSIGTGLNTGELFF. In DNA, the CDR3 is TGTGCCAGTAGTATCGGGACAGGGCTGAACACCGGGGAGCTGTTTTTT.

The CDR3 bases are TGCAGCGCCGTTCCAGCTAGCGGACTTTCCTACGAGCAGTACTTC. This gives the protein CSAVPASGLSYEQYF. V and J are TRBV29-1 and TRBJ2-7, with TRBD2 matching over 7 bases. Per the germline V gene, CDR1 is SQVTM and CDR2 is ANQGSEA. Trimming removed 7 bases from V and 1 base from J; junction bases left unmatched: 13. This CDR3 comprises 15 residues.